This paragraph reports one T cell receptor beta chain. The antigen remains unidentified. Each CDR3 protein gets one entry after TCRdb re-called the reads with MiXCR. The sample lists some 480,000 distinct CDR3 sequences; around 30% were seen once. The data are from a study of T cell repertoires in cytomegalovirus infection. On the study more broadly: The authors relied on CMV epitopes, both recently identified HLA-C-restricted and well-studied HLA-B-restricted.

The germline CDR1 and CDR2 sequences are SGHTA and FQGNSA. Unmatched junction bases numbered 10, after V lost 5 bases and J lost 5 bases. The CDR3 extends over 15 amino acids. The receptor was derived from a human donor in good health (CMV status not recorded). Some clones in this sample may be carry-over from other donors' samples. The chain employs TRBV7-2 and TRBJ2-5; TRBD1 agrees at 8 bases. The specimen was cultured PBMCs, collected from culture after CMV antigen stimulation. The CDR3 sequence: CASSGQGGLHETQYF. CDR3 DNA sequence: TGTGCCAGCAGCGGACAGGGAGGCCTTCACGAGACCCAGTACTTC.